The rows below give T cell receptor beta chains drawn from one sample of a study of regulatory T cells in long-lasting Graves disease. TCRdb re-analysed the multiplex PCR reads in MiXCR, keeping a single row per CDR3 protein. The table includes fewer than 600,000 distinct CDR3 sequences, approximately 23% detected once. The specimen comprised peripheral blood mononuclear cells (PBMCs), sampled when the disease was refractory, from a patient treated with antithyroid drugs. Receptors originate from a female donor with Graves disease. Both conserved end residues are trimmed from each CDR3. The D gene is left open where the match is weak. The size entry is marked missing in some rows and otherwise reads once, few, many or a size class.

>many|TRBJ2-5|TRBD2|TRBV7-2
ASSLLGPLAGEETQY
>.|TRBJ1-1|.|TRBV5-8
ASSLEAGYDTEAF
>.|TRBJ2-1|.|TRBV28
ASSFQVASVTEQF
>many|TRBJ1-1|.|TRBV20-1
SARLQLNTEAF
>many|TRBJ2-7|.|TRBV28
ASSHTVVSYEQY
>many|TRBJ2-7|.|TRBV2
ASGAGYEQY
>many|TRBJ2-4|.|TRBV11-2
ASTPRVGKNIQY
>many|TRBJ2-5|.|TRBV6-1
ASQGGGTIETQY
>few|TRBJ1-2|.|TRBV19
ASSIRELAGGYT
>many|TRBJ1-4|.|TRBV28
ASSLRTRSSATNEKLF
>few|TRBJ2-7|TRBD1|TRBV19
ATSTGTNSYEQY
>many|TRBJ1-2|.|TRBV27
ASSAIRAGLYYGYT
>.|TRBJ2-7|.|TRBV9
ASSPGEEQY
>many|TRBJ2-7|TRBD2|TRBV6-1
ASSENTSGTAAYEQY
>few|TRBJ1-6|.|TRBV24-1
ATLTYSSYNSPLH
>.|TRBJ2-7|TRBD1|TRBV2
ASSAGTGVEYEQY
>few|TRBJ2-7|.|TRBV20-1
SARDLRSGLSYEQY
>.|TRBJ2-5|.|TRBV7-3
ASSVRGEETQY
>few|TRBJ2-7|.|TRBV6-5
ASSSDAIRGYEQY
>many|TRBJ2-7|.|TRBV28
ASSKAQGIGRQQY
>.|TRBJ2-5|.|TRBV5-4
ASSLADKETQY
>.|TRBJ1-1|.|TRBV3-1
ASSQDIASQAF
>.|TRBJ2-2|TRBD2|TRBV2
ASGPPGLLGSGELL
>.|TRBJ1-1|.|TRBV4-2
ASSQWGRGGSAEAF
>many|TRBJ1-6|.|TRBV28
ASSLSRESRNSPLH
>many|TRBJ1-6|.|TRBV2
ASNAGNNSPLH
>.|TRBJ2-5|TRBD1|TRBV18
ASSSRQGRETQY
>.|TRBJ1-3|TRBD1|TRBV9
ASSTGEAGNTIY
>many|TRBJ2-5|TRBD2|TRBV20-1
SAHSSGQETQY
>many|TRBJ1-4|TRBD1|TRBV27
ASRTGTGPEKLF
>.|TRBJ1-2|.|TRBV12-3/TRBV12-4
ASSFGETYGYT
>.|TRBJ2-3|TRBD2|TRBV28
ASSSIQRGDTDTQY
>.|TRBJ2-1|TRBD2|TRBV28
ASSLGLAGLYNEQF
>many|TRBJ1-1|.|TRBV7-2
ASSPNLVNTEAF
>many|TRBJ2-7|.|TRBV27
ASRGKWYEQY
>few|TRBJ2-7|.|TRBV3-1
ASSQLESYEQY
>many|TRBJ1-1|.|TRBV12-3/TRBV12-4
ASSLERGSTEAF
>.|TRBJ2-7|.|TRBV9
ASSVVFSGDFRLGEQY
>.|TRBJ2-5|.|TRBV25-1
ASSPRARPGETQY
>.|TRBJ2-5|TRBD1|TRBV30
AWSQPGQGKETQY
>few|TRBJ2-1|TRBD1|TRBV28
ASSLHRDRNYNEQF
>few|TRBJ1-5|.|TRBV19
ASSSAGQPQH
>many|TRBJ1-1|.|TRBV28
ASSLPDIVGEAF
>.|TRBJ1-4|TRBD1|TRBV7-2
ASSPRGPGRGATNEKLF
>.|TRBJ2-1|.|TRBV6-1
ASTTANQQF
>.|TRBJ2-4|.|TRBV3-1
ASSQDLGQSKNIQY
>once|TRBJ2-4|TRBD1|TRBV28
ASSYNRDRADQY
>many|TRBJ2-7|.|TRBV20-1
SATDSAALYEQY
>.|TRBJ1-2|.|TRBV3-1
ASSQEGAASWAGYT
>many|TRBJ1-4|.|TRBV3-1
ASSQIALWEEKLF
>many|TRBJ1-4|.|TRBV28
ASSPPGLNEKLF
>medium-sized|TRBJ2-7|.|TRBV28
ASSFGLYFY
>many|TRBJ2-7|TRBD2|TRBV7-2
ASSRTSGSLSYEQY
>once|TRBJ1-4|TRBD1|TRBV20-1
SAVPGTGNEKLF
>few|TRBJ2-3|TRBD1|TRBV29-1
SATTGSTDTQY
>.|TRBJ2-5|TRBD2|TRBV5-4
ASSVSGGTQETQY
>many|TRBJ2-5|.|TRBV6-5
ASSYTGTQETQY
>many|TRBJ1-2|.|TRBV5-1
ASREGPNIYGYT
>many|TRBJ1-2|.|TRBV2
ASSESGRINYGYT
>few|TRBJ2-7|TRBD1|TRBV18
ASSSTGTGFEQY